The 31 T cell receptor beta chains below all came from one sample that was sequenced in a study of graft-versus-host responses after intestinal transplantation (dated by TCRdb to about 2021). The library came from the immunoSEQ multiplex PCR assay. TCRdb's version of the immuneACCESS table is confined to in-frame rearrangements and falls short of the full clone set. An unresolved V gene accounts for under half of the shortfall where checked; the remainder is of unknown origin. For this sample there are tens of thousands of clones; over 85% appear just once. Around 0.53% of the sample is in the top ten clones. Sample time point, as interpreted from the label and publication: cells obtained before transplantation from donor or recipient. The antigens for these receptors are not known. The material was unstimulated CD8+ T cells sorted from spleen or lymph node cells, obtained before intestinal transplant. These receptor sequences come from a human donor who received an intestinal transplant.

This chain joins TRBV7-6 and TRBJ1-1; unclear D gene. The CDR3 contains 15 residues. The V end lost 5 bases, the J end lost 3 bases, and 16 bases lay between the germline ends. Germline V lookup: CDR1 SGHVS, CDR2 FNYEAQ. As DNA, the CDR3 is TGTGCCAGCAGCCCCGCCGGATTCGGGGACACTGAAGCTTTCTTT. It yields the protein CASSPAGFGDTEAFF.

This chain uses TRBV7-9 with TRBJ2-2, with D perhaps assigned TRBD1 or TRBD2 (5 bases each). The CDR3 spans 13 residues. Trimming pared 3 bases from V and 6 bases from J, leaving 8 bases between. Germline-derived CDR1 and CDR2 are SEHNR and FQNEAQ (reference sequence). CDR3 residues: CASSFGTSGELFF. In DNA, the CDR3 is TGTGCCAGCAGCTTTGGGACGTCCGGGGAGCTGTTTTTT.

The chain carries TRBV27 and TRBJ2-7, with TRBD2 matching over 7 bases. This CDR3 spans 15 amino acids. Germline V gene sequence: CDR1 MNHEY, CDR2 SMNVEV (reference sequence). The ends lost 6 bases at V and 0 bases at J; junction bases unmatched: 8. CDR3 protein: CASSLDSGDSYEQYF. Here the CDR3 DNA reads TGTGCCAGCAGCCTTGACAGCGGGGACTCCTACGAGCAGTACTTC.

The rearrangement uses TRBV11-3 and TRBJ2-2; possibly TRBD2 for D (5 bases). Germline CDR1 and CDR2: SGHNT and YENEEA. Trimming took 2 bases from V and 6 from J, leaving 7 bases between them. The CDR3 has 13 residues. The DNA for the CDR3 is TGTGCCAGCAGCTTAAGAGGGCCCGGGGAGCTGTTTTTT. Translating it yields CASSLRGPGELFF.

The gene calls are TRBV27 and TRBJ2-7; D possibly uses TRBD1 or TRBD2 (5 bases each). The V end lost 3 bases, the J end lost 3 bases, and 6 bases lay between the germline ends. The CDR3 is made up of 12 amino acids. Germline V gives CDR1 MNHEY, CDR2 SMNVEV (reference sequence). Here the CDR3 DNA reads TGTGCCAGCAGTTTTGGGGGCTACGAGCAGTACTTC. As protein: CASSFGGYEQYF.

This rearrangement joins TRBV21-1 to TRBJ2-7; TRBD2 is the table's D call, not checked against the DNA. TRBV21-1 has pseudogene status. The CDR3 loop spans 17 amino acids. In DNA, the CDR3 is TGTGCCAGCAGCAAAGAGGGGAGCGGGAGAAGCTCCTACGAGCAGTACTTC. It specifies CASSKEGSGRSSYEQYF.

The rearrangement links TRBV4-1 to TRBJ1-6; D is perhaps TRBD1 (5 bases). The CDR3 sequence is 16 residues long. The V end lost 0 bases, the J end lost 8 bases, and 14 bases lay between the germline ends. CDR1 MGHRA and CDR2 YSYEKL come from the germline V gene. The CDR3 bases are TGCGCCAGCAGCCAAGAGTTTTGGGGGAGGGATTCACCCCTCCACTTT. It yields the protein CASSQEFWGRDSPLHF.

The V gene is TRBV9, the J gene TRBJ1-1; D not certain. The germline V gene encodes CDR1 SGDLS and CDR2 YYNGEE. Deletions cut 0 bases from V and 1 base from J, with 7 bases between. The CDR3 runs 14 residues. The CDR3 DNA sequence: TGTGCCAGCAGCGTAGGGGCGGAGAACACTGAAGCTTTCTTT. Translation: CASSVGAENTEAFF.

The rearrangement links TRBV15 to TRBJ2-3, with 11 positions matching TRBD2. The V segment lost 7 bases and the J segment 5 bases; nucleotides outside the gene matches: 14. This CDR3 contains 17 residues. Germline values: CDR1 LNHNV, CDR2 YYDKDF (reference sequence). The CDR3 sequence is CATTPGGGTSGIDTQYF. The CDR3 bases are TGTGCCACCACGCCCGGGGGCGGGACTAGCGGAATAGATACGCAGTATTTT.

This clone came up once. V is TRBV5-6 and J is TRBJ2-7, with D perhaps matching TRBD1 or TRBD2 (5 bases each). The CDR3 runs to 14 residues. The germline V and J ends were trimmed by 4 bases and 3 bases, with 14 bases remaining between them. The V gene's germline CDR1 is SGHDT and CDR2 YYEEEE. In nucleotides, the CDR3 is TGTGCCAGCAGCGAGGGACGGTCATACTACGAGCAGTACTTC. Translation gives CASSEGRSYYEQYF.

This chain connects TRBV28 to TRBJ1-5, with unresolved D. V was trimmed by 0 bases and J by 0 bases, leaving 21 bases between them. This CDR3 contains 20 residues. Germline lookup yields CDR1 MDHEN and CDR2 SYDVKM. CDR3 residues: CASSLWVVGHGHYSNQPQHF. The CDR3 bases are TGTGCCAGCAGTTTATGGGTGGTAGGGCACGGCCACTATAGCAATCAGCCCCAGCATTTT.

This sequence joins TRBV6-5 and TRBJ2-5; D may be TRBD1 or TRBD2 (5 bases each). The length of the CDR3 is 15 residues. The germline V and J ends were trimmed by 0 bases and 2 bases, with 10 bases remaining between them. Per the germline V gene, CDR1 is MNHEY and CDR2 is SVGAGI. CDR3 amino acids: CASSYSAGAQETQYF. The CDR3, as DNA: TGTGCCAGCAGTTACTCGGCCGGGGCACAAGAGACCCAGTACTTC.

The gene calls are TRBV2 and TRBJ2-7; TRBD1 matches 7 bases. The CDR3 extends over 17 amino acids. With V trimmed by 5 bases and J by 3 bases, 16 bases remained unmatched. Germline V gene data show CDR1 as SNHLY and CDR2 as FYNNEI. The CDR3 protein is CASSPLKSTGPDYEQYF. In nucleotides, the CDR3 is TGTGCCAGCAGTCCCCTAAAATCGACAGGGCCTGACTACGAGCAGTACTTC.

The rearrangement joins TRBV2 to TRBJ2-7; 13 nucleotides align to TRBD2. Germline CDR1 reads SNHLY; CDR2 reads FYNNEI. The CDR3 sequence is 15 residues long. The trim removed 6 bases at V and 3 bases at J, leaving 5 bases unmatched. For the CDR3, the DNA is TGTGCCAGCAGGGGACTAGCGGGACCCAACTACGAGCAGTACTTC. It yields the protein CASRGLAGPNYEQYF.

This rearrangement joins TRBV7-2 to TRBJ1-2; D is perhaps TRBD1 (5 bases). The CDR3 runs to 15 residues. CDR1 SGHTA and CDR2 FQGNSA come from the germline V gene. Deletions cut 5 bases from V and 7 bases from J, with 20 bases between. The CDR3 reads CASSPSPRRVGGYTF. CDR3 coding DNA: TGTGCCAGCAGCCCTTCCCCTCGCAGGGTAGGTGGCTACACCTTC.

The chain is built from TRBV5-1 and TRBJ2-5; 7 positions agree with TRBD1. The junction had 7 bases not matched to a gene; V was cut back by 3 bases and J by 5 bases. Germline CDR1 and CDR2: SGHRS and YFSETQ. This CDR3 is 14 amino acids long. The CDR3 is CASSWTGSPETQYF. In DNA form, the CDR3 reads TGCGCCAGCAGCTGGACAGGATCTCCCGAGACCCAGTACTTC.

The chain joins TRBV9 to TRBJ2-3; D unclear. CDR3 length: 11 amino acids. The germline V and J ends were trimmed by 4 bases and 7 bases, with 7 bases remaining between them. The germline V gene has CDR1 SGDLS and CDR2 YYNGEE. The CDR3 protein is CASSSSNTQYF. CDR3 nucleotide sequence: TGTGCCAGCAGCAGCTCAAATACGCAGTATTTT.

This rearrangement joins TRBV5-1 to TRBJ2-3, with TRBD1 identical over 10 bases. Losses at the gene ends were 4 bases for V and 4 bases for J; bases not matched to a gene: 6. The CDR3 runs to 15 residues. CDR1 SGHRS and CDR2 YFSETQ come from the germline V gene. CDR3 bases: TGCGCCAGCAGCCCAGGACAGGGGGGTCCAGATACGCAGTATTTT. This gives the protein CASSPGQGGPDTQYF.

The chain couples TRBV6-5 to TRBJ2-5; TRBD2 matches at 7 bases. V lost 4 bases, J lost 5 bases, and 4 bases stayed unmatched. The germline CDR1 and CDR2 sequences are MNHEY and SVGAGI. This CDR3 spans 13 amino acids. Here the CDR3 DNA reads TGTGCCAGCAGTTTGACTAGCTATGAGACCCAGTACTTC. It codes for CASSLTSYETQYF.

The CDR3 region is CASSLGVIGSGNTIYF. CDR3 bases: TGCGCCAGCAGCTTGGGAGTAATCGGATCCGGAAACACCATATATTTT. This sequence joins TRBV5-1 and TRBJ1-3; D unresolved. The V end was cut by 0 bases, the J end by 4 bases, with 14 bases between. Germline CDR1 and CDR2: SGHRS and YFSETQ. There are 16 residues in the CDR3.

The V and J genes are TRBV7-9 and TRBJ1-2, with TRBD1 as a possible D gene (6 bases). Trimming removed 5 bases at V and 8 bases at J, with 24 bases between. This CDR3 spans 16 amino acids. Germline CDR1 SEHNR, CDR2 FQNEAQ (reference sequence). The CDR3 reads CASSPNYGGPWGGYTF. The CDR3 bases are TGTGCCAGCAGCCCGAACTACGGGGGCCCCTGGGGGGGCTACACCTTC.

The V and J genes are TRBV28 and TRBJ1-5; no clear D. CDR1 MDHEN and CDR2 SYDVKM come from the germline V gene. CDR3 length: 18 amino acids. V was clipped by 1 base and J by 0 bases, with 16 bases between them. CDR3 in DNA: TGTGCCAGCAGTTTATCGGGCAGCCTCCTTTATAGCAATCAGCCCCAGCATTTT. Its protein product is CASSLSGSLLYSNQPQHF. The whole variable domain, filled in from reference TRBV28 and TRBJ1-5, reads DVKVTQSSRYLVKRTGEKVFLECVQDMDHENMFWYRQDPGLGLRLIYFSYDVKMKEKGDIPEGYSVSREKKERFSLILESASTNQTSMYLCASSLSGSLLYSNQPQHFGDGTRLSIL.

The chain employs TRBV9 and TRBJ1-5; no clear D. Germline V lookup: CDR1 SGDLS, CDR2 YYNGEE. The CDR3 is 15 residues long. V was shortened by 2 bases and J by 1 base, with 10 bases between the two germline ends. The CDR3 DNA is TGTGCCAGCAGCGTGAGCGGTACGAGCAATCAGCCCCAGCATTTT. This sequence encodes CASSVSGTSNQPQHF.

V gene TRBV27 combines with J gene TRBJ2-7; 10 bases are a match to TRBD2. The V gene end was trimmed by 3 bases and the J gene end by 0 bases; junction bases not matched to a gene: 2. This CDR3 spans 15 amino acids. The germline CDR1 and CDR2 sequences are MNHEY and SMNVEV (reference sequence). CDR3 protein: CASSFSGRSSYEQYF. CDR3 DNA: TGTGCCAGCAGTTTTAGCGGGAGGAGCTCCTACGAGCAGTACTTC.

The rearrangement uses TRBV10-1 and TRBJ1-2, with D unclear. CDR1 is WNHNN, CDR2 SYGVQD, per germline (reference sequence). V shed 5 bases and J shed 3 bases, with 10 bases lying between them. The CDR3 consists of 13 residues. The CDR3 sequence: CASSIRPDYGYTF. CDR3 sequence (DNA): TGCGCCAGCAGTATCAGACCTGACTATGGCTACACCTTC.

The chain employs TRBV15 and TRBJ2-7; TRBD2 matches 9 bases. The CDR3 consists of 22 residues. The ends lost 3 bases at V and 6 bases at J; junction bases unmatched: 30. From germline, CDR1 is LNHNV and CDR2 YYDKDF (reference sequence). CDR3 region: CATSRSGRRWPIFYPIFGEQYF. CDR3 bases: TGTGCCACCAGCAGGAGCGGGAGGCGCTGGCCCATTTTTTACCCCATCTTTGGCGAGCAGTACTTC.

The gene calls are TRBV7-6 and TRBJ1-1; D perhaps matches TRBD1 (6 bases). With 5 bases removed from V and 4 bases from J, the gap between germline ends came to 14 bases. The CDR3 runs to 14 residues. In germline, CDR1 is SGHVS, CDR2 FNYEAQ. The CDR3 region has the DNA TGTGCCAGCAGCATACAACAACAGGGCACTGAAGCTTTCTTT. It translates to CASSIQQQGTEAFF.

The chain links TRBV12-5 to TRBJ2-7, with 11 bases lining up with TRBD1. V dropped 3 bases and J dropped 3; count of bases not matched to a gene: 10. Germline CDR1 and CDR2: LGHNT and FRNRAP. The CDR3 runs to 17 residues. CDR3 in DNA: TGTGCTAGTGGTTTACATCGACCGGGACAGGGGGTCTACGAGCAGTACTTC. Protein sequence: CASGLHRPGQGVYEQYF.

This chain uses TRBV6-5 with TRBJ2-7, with a possible D match to TRBD1 (7 bases). Trimming pared 11 bases from V and 4 bases from J, leaving 15 bases between. The CDR3 extends over 12 amino acids. Looked up from germline, CDR1 is MNHEY and CDR2 is SVGAGI. DNA for the CDR3: TGTGCCGTCGGGACAGCGGGTTACGAGCAGTACTTC. Protein product: CAVGTAGYEQYF.

The J gene is TRBJ2-2, the V gene TRBV30, with 7 bases that match TRBD2. Germline CDR1 GTSNPN, CDR2 SVGIG (reference sequence). The CDR3 loop spans 13 amino acids. J gave up 7 bases and V 3 bases, and 5 bases lay outside the gene matches. The CDR3 reads CAWRKGEGGELFF. CDR3 DNA: TGTGCCTGGAGGAAAGGGGAGGGCGGGGAGCTGTTTTTT.

This sequence joins TRBV11-2 and TRBJ1-2; D not resolved. The germline V gene has CDR1 SGHAT and CDR2 FQNNGV. Trimming cost V 4 bases and J 2 bases, with 20 bases left between them. The CDR3 is 17 amino acids. CDR3 protein: CASSYRQTSRKNYGYTF. The CDR3 region has the DNA TGTGCCAGCAGCTATCGTCAAACAAGCAGAAAGAACTATGGCTACACCTTC. Full variable domain (outside the CDR3, taken from reference TRBV11-2 and TRBJ1-2): EAGVAQSPRYKIIEKRQSVAFWCNPISGHATLYWYQQILGQGPKLLIQFQNNGVVDDSQLPKDRFSAERLKGVDSTLKIQPAKLEDSAVYLCASSYRQTSRKNYGYTFGSGTRLTVV.